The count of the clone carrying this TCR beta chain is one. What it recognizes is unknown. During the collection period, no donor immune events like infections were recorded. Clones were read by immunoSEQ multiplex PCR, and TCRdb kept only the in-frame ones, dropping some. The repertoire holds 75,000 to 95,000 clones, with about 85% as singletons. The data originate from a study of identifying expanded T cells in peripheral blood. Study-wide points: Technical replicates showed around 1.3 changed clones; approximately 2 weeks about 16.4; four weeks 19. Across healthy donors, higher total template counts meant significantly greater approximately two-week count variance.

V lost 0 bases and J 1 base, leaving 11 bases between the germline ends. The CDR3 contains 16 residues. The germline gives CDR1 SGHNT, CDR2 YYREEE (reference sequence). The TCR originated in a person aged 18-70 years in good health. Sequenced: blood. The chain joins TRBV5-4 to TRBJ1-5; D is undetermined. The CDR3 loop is CASSLGPEQSNQPQHF. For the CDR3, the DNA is TGTGCCAGCAGCTTGGGGCCAGAACAAAGCAATCAGCCCCAGCATTTT.